This TCR beta chain was sequenced in a study of human T cells and chemical hapten exposure (dated by TCRdb to the early 2020s). Regarding the complete study: For sensitization, 2% DPC in acetone was applied to a roughly 2 cm by roughly 2 cm area of upper inner arm skin. Blood for TCR sequencing was provided by twenty-nine alopecia patients at one to four time points (pre-sensitization, 2, 6 and 24 weeks). Throughout the study period of around 24 weeks, patients also received therapeutic DPC doses to the scalp every week. The patient cohort, mostly female, included alopecia areata with under or over 50% scalp involvement, alopecia totalis and alopecia universalis. Peripheral blood TCR repertoire changes were tracked in vivo in alopecia patients during primary and secondary sensitization to the hapten diphenylcyclopropenone (DPC). Blood samples were taken from patients before sensitization (week 0) and at 2, 6 and about 24 weeks after DPC sensitization. Patch testing was done on the upper back using Finn chambers containing 0.01% DPC, and results were scored after 6 days according to International Contact Dermatitis Research Group standards. Libraries were pooled for sequencing, and per-sample TCR yields varied mainly because of small differences in library volumes within the pool. What the authors observed across the whole study: Repeated subsampling changed both the strength of the expansion versus patch-test correlation and the threshold at which that correlation became significant. Patch test score was positively correlated with the number of PT1 expanded TCRs, with significance at thresholds 8, 16 and 32 but not at 4. DPC sensitization did not change the number of TCRs with a frequency above 1 in 1000, and there was no evidence of changes in global repertoire structure. All patients had alopecia, a presumed autoimmune disease, so their immune response might differ from that of healthy individuals. Compared with pre-sensitization or healthy control sets, expanded TCRs formed significantly more large CDR3 similarity clusters, which is consistent with antigen-driven responses.

Libraries came from RACE. TCRdb names NextSeq 500 as the instrument used. During library preparation, unique molecular identifiers were attached to individual cDNA molecules so that TCRs could be counted quantitatively and reproducibly. Both TCR alpha and TCR beta chains were sequenced from each blood RNA sample. For the original study's pipeline: The median number of TCRs per sample was approximately 96,000, ranging from roughly 20,000 to 700,000. The Decombinator software suite was used to annotate V, J and CDR3 in the TCR reads. Every sample was subsampled to the same number of TCRs (28,000) for the PS versus PT1 abundance plots. TCRs were defined as expanded if absent before sensitization and observed at least eight times at the 2-week time point. TCRdb ran its own pipeline on the public reads, namely fastp trimming at Q25 and MiXCR clone calling, and kept in-frame beta chains. Rows with one shared CDR3 protein collapse into an entry with the most common genes and DNA. TCRdb's processing, not the study's, gives the V and J calls here. Here the sample has about 54,000 distinct CDR3 sequences; 9.9% occur a single time. Less than 2% of the sample rests with the top ten.

Ends trimmed: V by 4 bases, J by 5 bases; bases unmatched to a gene: 8. Inclusive of the bounding cysteine and phenylalanine, the CDR3 is 14 residues long. Of all the DNA, just the CDR3 is kept, 42 bases in frame from base 1. Per the germline V gene, SGHRS is the CDR1 and YFSETQ is the CDR2. This clonotype occurred a few times. Which antigen it targets is not known. Base qualities are not provided; no much larger clone lies one nucleotide away. The time point label of this sample denotes: patch test 2, 6 weeks after DPC sensitization. Per the publication, the treatment or condition label means: therapeutic diphenylcyclopropenone sensitization with weekly scalp DPC. At every patch-test visit, the blood draw took place before the patch test was put on. Patients were considered eligible if aged 18 to 70, diagnosed with alopecia and deemed suitable for DPC therapy, and patients were excluded if pregnant. Unfractionated whole blood was collected in Tempus Blood RNA tubes, and total RNA was extracted from that blood.

Sequenced here: whole blood, sampled in connection with sensitization to the hapten diphenylcyclopropenone (DPC). This clonotype originated in a woman between 45 and 65 years old with alopecia areata. Some clones in this sample may be carry-over from other donors' samples. The chain links TRBV5-1 with TRBJ1-2; 7 bases in the junction line up with TRBD1. CDR3 loop: CASSEGDSMYGYTF. The DNA sequence reads TGCGCCAGCAGCGAGGGGGACAGTATGTATGGCTACACCTTC. With the portions outside the CDR3 filled from the reference TRBV5-1 and TRBJ1-2 genes, the complete variable region becomes KAGVTQTPRYLIKTRGQQVTLSCSPISGHRSVSWYQQTPGQGLQFLFEYFSETQRNKGNFPGRFSGRQFSNSRSEMNVSTLELGDSALYLCASSEGDSMYGYTFGSGTRLTVV.